The 20 T cell receptor beta chains reported below all come from one sample, sequenced in a study of T cell clones after liver transplantation. The table came from immunoSEQ multiplex PCR; TCRdb's copy has only in-frame clones and leaves some out. The sample has roughly 15,000 clones, approximately 81% seen once; the top ten hold 28%. Sequencing used CD8+ T cells from blood, obtained approximately 50 months after liver transplant. These receptors all stem from a human patient who received a liver transplant. These T cells may partly come from the graft donor.

This rearrangement joins TRBV13 to TRBJ2-7, with TRBD1 matching over 8 bases. The J segment lost 7 bases and the V segment lost 6 bases, leaving 23 bases of the junction unmatched. The CDR3 contains 18 residues. In germline, CDR1 is PRHDT, CDR2 FYEKMQ (reference sequence). The chain's CDR3 is CASSARRDLQGAIMEQYF. CDR3 bases: TGTGCCAGCAGTGCAAGGCGGGATTTGCAGGGGGCGATTATGGAGCAGTACTTC.

CDR3 nucleotide sequence: TGTGCCAGCAGCTTAGTGCTCGCGAACACTGAAGCTTTCTTT. This sequence encodes CASSLVLANTEAFF. J is TRBJ1-1 and V is TRBV7-9; D unresolved. The germline CDR1 and CDR2 sequences are SEHNR and FQNEAQ (reference sequence). The V and J ends lost 1 base and 1 base respectively, with 7 bases between them. This CDR3 has 14 residues.

The rearrangement joins TRBV19 to TRBJ2-7; 7 bases map to TRBD1. The CDR3 totals 16 residues. Germline loops: CDR1 LNHDA, CDR2 SQIVND (reference sequence). V trimming: 3 bases; J trimming: 2 bases; junction bases outside the gene matches: 10. In nucleotides, the CDR3 is TGTGCCAGTAGTATTCAGGATCGACAGGGAGCCTACGAGCAGTACTTC. Translated: CASSIQDRQGAYEQYF.

The chain recombines TRBV4-1 with TRBJ2-4; 8 bases agree with TRBD2. Germline CDR1 is MGHRA and CDR2 is YSYEKL. The CDR3 consists of 18 residues. Unmatched junction bases numbered 9, after V lost 0 bases and J lost 2 bases. In DNA form, the CDR3 reads TGCGCCAGCAGCCAAGATTTAGGTATTAGCGGGACCAAAAACATTCAGTACTTC. Its translation: CASSQDLGISGTKNIQYF.

The rearrangement joins TRBV27 to TRBJ2-6; D not resolved. The CDR3 has 17 amino acids. Trimming stripped 4 bases from V and 2 bases from J, with 15 bases between. CDR1 and CDR2 (germline): MNHEY, SMNVEV (reference sequence). DNA of the CDR3: TGTGCCAGCAGTTCACTGATAGCTCCCCCTGGGGCCAACGTCCTGACTTTC. This encodes CASSSLIAPPGANVLTF.

The J gene is TRBJ2-3, the V gene TRBV27, with 15 bases identical to TRBD2. CDR1 and CDR2 from the germline V gene are MNHEY and SMNVEV (reference sequence). Losses at the gene ends were 1 base for V and 3 bases for J; bases not matched to a gene: 8. There are 19 residues in the CDR3. CDR3 sequence reads: CASSLYAVGTSGGTDTQYF. The CDR3 DNA is TGTGCCAGCAGTTTATACGCTGTGGGGACTAGCGGGGGGACAGATACGCAGTATTTT.

The chain couples TRBV9 to TRBJ1-1; D gene ambiguous. CDR1 is SGDLS and CDR2 is YYNGEE in the germline V gene. The CDR3 sequence is 12 residues long. Trimming took off 2 bases at V and 8 bases at J, with 10 bases between the two ends. DNA of the CDR3: TGTGCCAGCAGCGTGTCGGGGTCAGAAGCTTTCTTT. Its protein product is CASSVSGSEAFF.

The CDR3 DNA reads TGTGCCAGCAGTTACTCGACAGGGGGCGAAACCATATATTTT. Translating it yields CASSYSTGGETIYF. The rearrangement uses TRBV6-6 and TRBJ1-3; TRBD1 aligns across 10 bases. The V gene's germline CDR1 is MNHNY and CDR2 SVGAGI (reference sequence). This CDR3 region has 14 residues. V trimming: 0 bases; J trimming: 10 bases; junction bases outside the gene matches: 3.

This sequence joins TRBV27 and TRBJ1-5; D is undetermined. Deletions cut 3 bases from V and 2 bases from J, with 26 bases between. The CDR3 sequence is 20 residues long. The germline V gene has CDR1 MNHEY and CDR2 SMNVEV (reference sequence). The DNA of the CDR3 is TGTGCCAGCAGTTTGGGTCTTGAGAGGGAAAGGGATGGAGGCAATCAGCCCCAGCATTTT. Protein product: CASSLGLERERDGGNQPQHF.

About this clone itself: The sample carries other DNA sequences with the same CDR3. The rearrangement links TRBV9 to TRBJ1-1, with a possible D match to TRBD1 (6 bases). The CDR3 length is 14 residues. With 0 bases removed from V and 2 bases from J, the gap between germline ends came to 8 bases. Germline CDR1 and CDR2: SGDLS and YYNGEE. This chain's CDR3 is CASSVEGGNTEAFF. The CDR3 coding sequence is TGTGCCAGCAGCGTAGAGGGGGGTAACACTGAAGCTTTCTTT.

This chain connects TRBV5-1 to TRBJ2-5; D is perhaps TRBD1 (5 bases). CDR3 length: 14 amino acids. The V end lost 6 bases, the J end lost 1 base, and 13 bases lay between the germline ends. CDR1 and CDR2 (germline): SGHRS, YFSETQ. CDR3 loop: CASTQEGAQETQYF. CDR3 sequence (DNA): TGCGCCAGCACCCAGGAAGGGGCCCAAGAGACCCAGTACTTC.

In its sample, this clone ranks as medium-sized. The chain employs TRBV19 and TRBJ2-2; 7 positions match TRBD1. There are 13 residues in the CDR3. Germline CDR1 and CDR2: LNHDA and SQIVND (reference sequence). V was pared by 7 bases and J by 7 bases, with 6 bases of the junction left unmatched. CDR3 sequence reads: CASITGDDGELFF. DNA of the CDR3: TGTGCCAGTATCACAGGGGACGACGGGGAGCTGTTTTTT.

The chain combines TRBV7-2 with TRBJ2-5; maybe TRBD1 (6 bases). V lost 3 bases and J lost 5, with 10 bases in between. CDR3 length: 13 amino acids. The germline CDR1 and CDR2 sequences are SGHTA and FQGNSA. The CDR3 reads CASSFRGPETQYF. In nucleotides, the CDR3 is TGTGCCAGCAGCTTCAGGGGCCCGGAGACCCAGTACTTC.

The chain combines TRBV27 with TRBJ1-2, with 10 bases fitting TRBD1. The V gene's germline CDR1 is MNHEY and CDR2 SMNVEV (reference sequence). This CDR3 has 13 residues. V dropped 6 bases and J dropped 5; count of bases not matched to a gene: 3. The CDR3 sequence: CASSVGQGYGYTF. As DNA, the CDR3 is TGTGCCAGCAGCGTGGGACAGGGGTATGGCTACACCTTC.

The chain links TRBV5-6 to TRBJ2-7; 10 positions match TRBD2. The ends lost 3 bases at V and 6 bases at J; junction bases unmatched: 9. The CDR3 runs to 15 residues. The germline V gene encodes CDR1 SGHDT and CDR2 YYEEEE. The CDR3 loop is CASSSGLAPSREQYF. The CDR3 DNA reads as TGTGCCAGCAGCTCGGGACTAGCGCCGAGCCGCGAGCAGTACTTC.

The J gene is TRBJ2-7, the V gene TRBV5-1; TRBD1 is a possible D gene (6 bases). The CDR3 has 13 amino acids. The germline V gene encodes CDR1 SGHRS and CDR2 YFSETQ. V shed 0 bases and J shed 6 bases, with 10 bases lying between them. In DNA, the CDR3 is TGCGCCAGCAGCTTGGACAGGGTGGCCGAGCAGTACTTC. Its protein product is CASSLDRVAEQYF.

The rearrangement uses TRBV30 and TRBJ2-7; D could derive from TRBD1 or TRBD2 (5 bases each). The germline V gene encodes CDR1 GTSNPN and CDR2 SVGIG (reference sequence). The CDR3 has 14 amino acids. V gave up 5 bases and J gave up 1 base, with 15 bases separating them. In nucleotides, the CDR3 is TGTGCCTGGGGGGACGAATTTGGGTCCTACGAGCAGTACTTC. This codes for CAWGDEFGSYEQYF.

The chain recombines TRBV5-4 with TRBJ2-7; 8 nucleotides line up with TRBD1. The CDR3 has 14 amino acids. CDR1 SGHNT and CDR2 YYREEE come from the germline V gene (reference sequence). J gave up 4 bases and V 4 bases, and 7 bases lay outside the gene matches. This CDR3 reads CASSPGQGNYEQYF. The CDR3 DNA is TGTGCCAGCAGCCCCGGACAGGGAAATTACGAGCAGTACTTC.

About this clone: No DNA is shown, since the ends of the CDR3 on it are uncertain; the CDR3 is the one TCRdb lists. The V and J genes are TRBV13 and TRBJ2-3; TRBD1 is taken as the D call from the table, unchecked against the DNA. With termini counted, the CDR3 has 12 amino acids. Per the germline V gene, CDR1 is PRHDT and CDR2 is FYEKMQ (reference sequence). The CDR3 is CASSLVALGAYF.

The chain's CDR3 is CASSQERSGLSYNEQFF. The CDR3 bases are TGCGCCAGCAGCCAAGAGCGGAGCGGGCTCTCCTACAATGAGCAGTTCTTC. V usage is TRBV4-1 and J usage is TRBJ2-1; maybe TRBD2 (6 bases). This CDR3 is 17 amino acids long. Germline-derived CDR1 and CDR2 are MGHRA and YSYEKL. V lost 0 bases and J lost 0, with 12 bases in between.